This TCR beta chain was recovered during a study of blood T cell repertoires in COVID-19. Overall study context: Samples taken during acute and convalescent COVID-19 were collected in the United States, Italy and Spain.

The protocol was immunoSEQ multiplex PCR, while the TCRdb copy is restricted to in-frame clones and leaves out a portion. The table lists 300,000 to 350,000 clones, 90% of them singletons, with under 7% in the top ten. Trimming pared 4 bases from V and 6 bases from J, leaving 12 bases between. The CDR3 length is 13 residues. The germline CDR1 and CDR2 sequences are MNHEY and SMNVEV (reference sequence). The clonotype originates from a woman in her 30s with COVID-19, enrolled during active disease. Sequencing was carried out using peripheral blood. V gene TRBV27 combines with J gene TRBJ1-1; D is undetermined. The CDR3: CASSYRDFAEAFF. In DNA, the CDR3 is TGTGCCAGCAGTTACCGGGATTTCGCTGAAGCTTTCTTT.